These 18 T cell receptor beta chains were all obtained from the same sample, sequenced in a study of human T cells and chemical hapten exposure. Time point indicated: pre-sensitization, week 0. The sample's treatment: therapeutic diphenylcyclopropenone sensitization with weekly scalp DPC. Each CDR3 protein gets one entry after TCRdb re-called the RACE reads with MiXCR. The table records a few hundred thousand distinct CDR3 sequences, roughly 6% of them present only once. The specimen was whole blood, collected in connection with sensitization to the hapten diphenylcyclopropenone (DPC). The receptors stem from a woman aged 18-35 years with alopecia areata. Some clones in this sample may be carry-over from other donors' samples.

This clonotype has just a few counts. The CDR3, as DNA: TGCAGTGTCCCTAGCGGGGGGGCCGGAGAGACCCAGTACTTC. This sequence encodes CSVPSGGAGETQYF. V and J are TRBV20-1 and TRBJ2-5; 12 bases line up with TRBD2. With V trimmed by 7 bases and J by 4 bases, 7 bases remained unmatched. This CDR3 contains 14 residues. Germline assignment: CDR1 DFQATT and CDR2 SNEGSKA (reference sequence).

This clonotype showed up many times. The chain recombines TRBV6-2 or TRBV6-3 with TRBJ1-1; the D is unclear. Germline assignment: CDR1 MNHEY and CDR2 SVGEGT. V was cut by 4 bases and J by 5 bases, with 11 bases left in between. The CDR3 runs 13 residues. This CDR3 is CASSSPRRTEAFF. As DNA, the CDR3 is TGTGCCAGCAGTTCCCCCCGGAGAACTGAAGCTTTCTTT.

The V gene is TRBV12-3 or TRBV12-4, the J gene TRBJ1-1, with unresolved D. Deletions cut 7 bases from V and 2 bases from J, with 20 bases between. The CDR3 totals 16 residues. CDR3 protein: CASTNGQARGNTEAFF. Here the CDR3 DNA reads TGTGCCAGCACCAATGGGCAGGCTAGAGGTAACACTGAAGCTTTCTTT.

This chain links TRBV7-9 with TRBJ2-5; D call uncertain. The CDR3 is made up of 11 amino acids. Germline-derived CDR1 and CDR2 are SEHNR and FQNEAQ (reference sequence). V was shortened by 4 bases and J by 9 bases, with 9 bases between the two germline ends. In DNA form, the CDR3 reads TGTGCCAGCAGCTCCGCCACCCCCCAGTACTTC. Translating gives CASSSATPQYF.

This clonotype has more than one count but fewer than ten. The chain is built from TRBV7-8 and TRBJ2-3; D unresolved. CDR1 and CDR2 (germline): SGHVS, FQNEAQ. This CDR3 comprises 14 residues. The V end was cut by 3 bases, the J end by 0 bases, with 7 bases between. In DNA form, the CDR3 reads TGTGCCAGCAGCTTTGCAGAGAGCACAGATACGCAGTATTTT. The encoded protein is CASSFAESTDTQYF.

This clonotype was detected many times. The V call is TRBV3-1, the J call TRBJ2-1, with TRBD2 matching over 8 bases. Germline V gives CDR1 LGHDT, CDR2 YNNKEL (reference sequence). The CDR3 has 13 residues. V lost 2 bases to trimming and J lost 15 bases; unmatched junction nucleotides: 9. This CDR3 reads CASSQYRGTSTFF. The CDR3 nucleotides read TGTGCCAGCAGCCAATATAGGGGGACTAGTACGTTCTTC.

The chain combines TRBV29-1 with TRBJ2-3, with TRBD1 as a possible D gene (6 bases). The V gene's germline CDR1 is SQVTM and CDR2 ANQGSEA. The CDR3 extends over 14 amino acids. The DNA for the CDR3 is TGCAGTGCTGATACAGGGTATAGCACAGATACGCAGTATTTT. Protein sequence: CSADTGYSTDTQYF.

This clonotype was counted only a few times. The chain combines TRBV29-1 with TRBJ1-5, with D maybe TRBD1 (5 bases). The V end was cut by 4 bases, the J end by 6 bases, with 19 bases between. Germline CDR1 SQVTM, CDR2 ANQGSEA. This CDR3 comprises 15 residues. CDR3 sequence (DNA): TGCAGCGTTGTCGATAGCGGACTCGGGGGTCAGCCCCAGCATTTT. This codes for CSVVDSGLGGQPQHF.

This clonotype has at least ten counts. The chain is built from TRBV5-1 and TRBJ1-4; 7 nucleotides align to TRBD1. The CDR3 consists of 18 residues. V shed 0 bases and J 8 bases; nucleotides not matched to a gene: 16. Germline CDR1 is SGHRS and CDR2 is YFSETQ. In nucleotides, the CDR3 is TGCGCCAGCAGCTTGGGTCGGGACAGCCATAATCCGTCAGAAAAACTGTTTTTT. Translating gives CASSLGRDSHNPSEKLFF.

This clonotype was recorded a few times. The chain combines TRBV6-2 or TRBV6-3 with TRBJ2-7, with D possibly called TRBD1 or TRBD2 (5 bases each). In germline, CDR1 is MNHEY, CDR2 SVGEGT. Trimming removed 6 bases at V and 6 bases at J, with 15 bases between. The CDR3 consists of 13 residues. The CDR3 reads CASSWDHFREQYF. The CDR3 bases are TGTGCCAGCAGCTGGGACCACTTCCGCGAGCAGTACTTC.

This clonotype was detected ten times or more. The chain recombines TRBV7-9 with TRBJ2-1; D gene unclear. The V gene's germline CDR1 is SEHNR and CDR2 FQNEAQ (reference sequence). V was pared by 6 bases and J by 3 bases, with 3 bases between. The CDR3 has 11 residues. CDR3 nucleotides: TGTGCCAGCAGTGTCTACAATGAGCAGTTCTTC. Amino acid sequence: CASSVYNEQFF. Drawing the rest from reference TRBV7-9 and TRBJ2-1, the complete variable domain is DTGVSQNPRHKITKRGQNVTFRCDPISEHNRLYWYRQTLGQGPEFLTYFQNEAQLEKSRLLSDRFSAERPKGSFSTLEIQRTEQGDSAMYLCASSVYNEQFFGPGTRLTVL.

This clonotype was observed a few times. V is TRBV6-6 and J is TRBJ1-1, with D unresolved. Per the germline V gene, CDR1 is MNHNY and CDR2 is SVGAGI (reference sequence). This CDR3 contains 12 residues. The V gene lost 8 bases and the J gene lost 0 bases, with 7 bases spanning the gap. In DNA form, the CDR3 reads TGTGCCAGCGGGGAGTTGAACACTGAAGCTTTCTTT. This gives the protein CASGELNTEAFF.

This clonotype has just a few counts. The rearrangement joins TRBV7-2 to TRBJ2-3; TRBD2 agrees at 8 bases. V lost 3 bases and J lost 10; bases outside the gene matches: 6. This CDR3 contains 13 residues. CDR1 and CDR2 (germline): SGHTA, FQGNSA. The CDR3 loop reads CASSFGLAWAQYF. In DNA, the CDR3 is TGTGCCAGCAGCTTCGGACTAGCATGGGCGCAGTATTTT.

This clonotype was counted between two and nine times. The chain recombines TRBV16 with TRBJ1-2; perhaps TRBD1 as D (5 bases). Germline lookup yields CDR1 KGHSY and CDR2 FQNENV. The CDR3 loop spans 13 amino acids. V lost 4 bases, J lost 8 bases, and 14 bases lay in between. In DNA, the CDR3 is TGTGCCAGCAGCCCCGGCAGGGAGGGCGGCTACACCTTC. This gives the protein CASSPGREGGYTF.

This clonotype was observed at least ten times. This chain uses TRBV5-1 with TRBJ1-2; TRBD1 is a possible D gene (5 bases). CDR3 length equals 15 residues. The germline V gene encodes CDR1 SGHRS and CDR2 YFSETQ. Trimming left V 5 bases short and J 1 base short, with 15 bases between. The CDR3: CASSPGTDDNYGYTF. The CDR3 coding sequence is TGCGCCAGCAGTCCCGGGACGGATGATAACTATGGCTACACCTTC.

The rearrangement links TRBV4-3 to TRBJ2-1; no firm D call. Germline CDR1 LGHNA, CDR2 YSLEER. The CDR3 consists of 15 residues. V was pared by 0 bases and J by 2 bases, with 8 bases between. CDR3 residues: CASSQERSPYNEQFF. CDR3 nucleotides: TGCGCCAGCAGCCAAGAAAGGAGCCCCTACAATGAGCAGTTCTTC.

This clonotype was observed a few times. This chain joins TRBV29-1 and TRBJ2-5; 9 nucleotides agree with TRBD2. J gave up 3 bases and V 4 bases, and 6 bases lay outside the gene matches. The CDR3 runs to 14 residues. Germline loops: CDR1 SQVTM, CDR2 ANQGSEA. This CDR3 is CSVGRSSGKETQYF. The CDR3 DNA follows: TGCAGCGTTGGGAGGTCTAGCGGGAAAGAGACCCAGTACTTC.

The V gene is TRBV7-2, the J gene TRBJ2-3; 9 bases line up with TRBD1. Germline V gene data show CDR1 as SGHTA and CDR2 as FQGNSA. V lost 1 base, J lost 4 bases, and 3 bases stayed unmatched. CDR3 length: 15 residues. CDR3 coding DNA: TGTGCCAGCAGCTTAGTCGGACAGGGGTCAGATACGCAGTATTTT. Its translation: CASSLVGQGSDTQYF.